Listed below are T cell receptor beta chains from one sample, sequenced in a study of blood T cells in healthy people across ages. TCRdb called the 5' RACE reads again in MiXCR, with one record for every CDR3 protein. The sample lists over 1.5 million distinct CDR3 sequences, roughly 50% seen once, with roughly 2.1% in the top ten. The sequenced material came from blood. The receptors were gathered from a woman aged 40 to 50 in good health. The CDR3 runs from the conserved cysteine through the conserved F or W. D genes are given only for firm matches. Clone size is given for some rows only: seen once, a few or many times, or a class if the clone is expanded.

>.|TRBJ2-7|TRBD1|TRBV6-1
TGTGCCAGCAGTGCGTTGAAGGGGACAGGCGGATCCTACGAGCAGTACTTC
CASSALKGTGGSYEQYF
>.|TRBJ2-3|TRBD2|TRBV15
TGTGCCACCGCGACTAGCGGGGGCCTTAGCACAGATACGCAGTATTTT
CATATSGGLSTDTQYF
>.|TRBJ1-1|TRBD1|TRBV5-6
TGTGCCAGCAGCCCCCGGGACAGGTGGGTGAACACTGAAGCTTTCTTT
CASSPRDRWVNTEAFF
>.|TRBJ2-1|TRBD2|TRBV5-1
TGCGCCAGCAGCCCCACTAGTGGCGGGGGGGCTAATGAGCAGTTCTTC
CASSPTSGGGANEQFF
>.|TRBJ2-7|.|TRBV6-1
TGTGCCAGCAGTGGAGCTAGGACCCCGACCCCCTACGAGCAGTACTTC
CASSGARTPTPYEQYF
>.|TRBJ2-1|.|TRBV2
TGTGCCAGCAGTGAAAATCCCCCCGGGGGACTTAGGGATGAGCAGTTCTTC
CASSENPPGGLRDEQFF
>.|TRBJ2-1|TRBD1|TRBV5-1
TGCGCCAGCAAAGCACAGGGGGTTTACAATGAGCAGTTCTTC
CASKAQGVYNEQFF
>few|TRBJ2-7|.|TRBV7-2
TGTGCCAGCAGCCGACCCCGCTCCGAGCAGTACTTC
CASSRPRSEQYF
>.|TRBJ2-1|.|TRBV7-2
TGTGCCAGCAGCTTAGTTCGACGCGGGGCGCCCTCAAGGGATGAGCAGTTCTTC
CASSLVRRGAPSRDEQFF
>once|TRBJ2-5|TRBD2|TRBV7-2
TGTGCCAGCAGCTTAGCTAGGTCTAGCGGGGGACAGAAAGAGACCCAGTACTTC
CASSLARSSGGQKETQYF
>few|TRBJ2-1|TRBD1|TRBV28
TGTGCCAGCAGGGACAGGGATGAGCAGTTCTTC
CASRDRDEQFF
>few|TRBJ2-4|.|TRBV29-1
TGCAGCGTTCGGGCTCAGTGGGCCGGCATTCAGTACTTC
CSVRAQWAGIQYF
>.|TRBJ2-5|.|TRBV27
TGTGCCAGCAGTCCACGTCCGGCCTTCCAAGAGACCCAGTACTTC
CASSPRPAFQETQYF
>.|TRBJ1-2|.|TRBV29-1
TGCAGCGTTGAAAAAGGGTTGGGCAGGGAGTTGATAAACTATGGCTACACCTTC
CSVEKGLGRELINYGYTF
>.|TRBJ2-5|.|TRBV20-1
TGCAGTGCTAGTCCAGCGTTCGAAATGGAGACCCAGTACTTC
CSASPAFEMETQYF
>few|TRBJ2-1|TRBD2|TRBV9
TGTGCCAGCAGCTCCGGCGGGGGGGCAAATAATGAGCAGTTCTTC
CASSSGGGANNEQFF
>.|TRBJ2-1|.|TRBV27
TGTGCCACCAGTTTATTGTCCCTTGACAATGAGCAGTTCTTC
CATSLLSLDNEQFF
>.|TRBJ1-6|.|TRBV20-1
TGCAGTGCAGGGGTCTCCTATAATTCACCCCTCCACTTT
CSAGVSYNSPLHF
>few|TRBJ2-1|TRBD2|TRBV13
TGTGCCAGCAGCCACCGGGCGGGGGGCGACAATGAGCAGTTCTTC
CASSHRAGGDNEQFF
>once|TRBJ2-7|.|TRBV9
TGTGCCAGCAGCGTAGGCCGGAACAATGAGCAGTACTTC
CASSVGRNNEQYF
>.|TRBJ2-4|TRBD1|TRBV7-2
TGTGCCAGCAGCTTGGACAGGGTCTTAGCCAAAAACATTCGGTACTTC
CASSLDRVLAKNIRYF
>.|TRBJ1-5|.|TRBV27
TGTGCCAGCAGTCAAACCTGGGGCGGAACTAATCAGCCCCAGCATTTT
CASSQTWGGTNQPQHF
>.|TRBJ2-3|.|TRBV20-1
TGCAGTGCTAGAGAACGGGGGCGCAGGGCAGATACGCAGTATTTT
CSARERGRRADTQYF
>.|TRBJ2-7|TRBD2|TRBV28
TGTGCCAGCAGAGGGACTAGCGGGGGCCCCTCCTACAATGAGCAGTACTTC
CASRGTSGGPSYNEQYF
>.|TRBJ2-1|TRBD1|TRBV29-1
TGCAGCGTTGTCCCTGGAGATAGACAGGGGGGAAATGAGCAGTTCTTC
CSVVPGDRQGGNEQFF
>.|TRBJ2-1|.|TRBV20-1
TGCAGTGCTAGAGATTTCAACCGCAATGAGCAGTTCTTC
CSARDFNRNEQFF
>few|TRBJ2-1|TRBD2|TRBV5-1
TGCGCCAGCAGCCCGTCCGGGGGGGTTACCTACAATGAGCAGTTCTTC
CASSPSGGVTYNEQFF
>.|TRBJ1-2|TRBD1|TRBV29-1
TGCAGCGTTACCACAGGGGGCAGGACGGCATGGCGGGGCTACACCTTC
CSVTTGGRTAWRGYTF
>many|TRBJ2-3|TRBD1|TRBV7-2
TGTGCCAGCAGCTTAGTACAGGGGGCAGATACGCAGTATTTT
CASSLVQGADTQYF
>few|TRBJ2-7|.|TRBV29-1
TGCAGCGTTGAATCCAGGGTCCCCTACGAGCAGTACTTC
CSVESRVPYEQYF
>.|TRBJ1-2|.|TRBV6-5
TGTGCCAGCAGTTGGGACCGGGCCCCAGCGGGGGGCTACACCTTC
CASSWDRAPAGGYTF
>.|TRBJ1-1|.|TRBV5-6
TGTGCCAGCAGCTTCAGGGTTGAGGGGAACACTGAAGCTTTCTTT
CASSFRVEGNTEAFF
>.|TRBJ2-3|.|TRBV6-5
TGTGCCACTTCATCCATCCTAATTACTAGCACAGATACGCAGTATTTT
CATSSILITSTDTQYF
>.|TRBJ2-1|.|TRBV20-1
TGCAGTGCTAGAGATTTGGGGCCAGGGGTCCAGAAGCAGTTCTTC
CSARDLGPGVQKQFF
>.|TRBJ2-6|.|TRBV3-1
TGTGCCAGCAGCCAAGATTGGCACTCTGGGGCCAACGTCCTGACTTTC
CASSQDWHSGANVLTF
>.|TRBJ1-2|.|TRBV27
TGTGCCAGCAGTTTAATCCCGGTACATGGCTACACCTTC
CASSLIPVHGYTF
>few|TRBJ2-1|TRBD1|TRBV20-1
TGCAGTGCTAATTACAGGGGGTTTAGCTCCTACAATGAGCAGTTCTTC
CSANYRGFSSYNEQFF
>.|TRBJ2-7|.|TRBV6-2/TRBV6-3
TGTGCCAGCAGCAGGTGGACAACCGGCAACTACGAGCAGTACTTC
CASSRWTTGNYEQYF
>.|TRBJ2-2|TRBD2|TRBV11-1
TGTGCCAGCAGCCGACTAGCGGGGGGCGTGAACACCGGGGAGCTGTTTTTT
CASSRLAGGVNTGELFF
>many|TRBJ1-5|.|TRBV5-1
TGCGCCAGCAGCTCCGGTGGGGGCTCCGATCAGCCCCAGCATTTT
CASSSGGGSDQPQHF
>few|TRBJ2-1|TRBD2|TRBV6-2/TRBV6-3
TGTGCCAGCAGCAGACTAGGGACTACCAGAGCCTACAATGAGCAGTTCTTC
CASSRLGTTRAYNEQFF